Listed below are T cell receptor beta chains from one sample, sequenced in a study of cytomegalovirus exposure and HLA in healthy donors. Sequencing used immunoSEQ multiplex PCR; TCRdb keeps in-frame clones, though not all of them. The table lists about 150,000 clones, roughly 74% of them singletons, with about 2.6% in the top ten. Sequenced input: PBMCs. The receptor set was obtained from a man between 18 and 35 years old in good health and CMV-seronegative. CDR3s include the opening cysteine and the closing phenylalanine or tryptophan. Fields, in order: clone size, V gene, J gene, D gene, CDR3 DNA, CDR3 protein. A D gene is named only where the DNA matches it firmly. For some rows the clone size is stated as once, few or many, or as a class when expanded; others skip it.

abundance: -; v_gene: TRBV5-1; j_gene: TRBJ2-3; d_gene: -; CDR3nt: TGCGCCAGCAGCTGGACCGGGACACCCACAGATACGCAGTATTTT; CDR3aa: CASSWTGTPTDTQYF
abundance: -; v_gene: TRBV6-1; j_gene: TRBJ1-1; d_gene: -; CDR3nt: TGTGCCAGCAGGAGAGGTGGGAACACTGAAGCTTTCTTT; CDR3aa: CASRRGGNTEAFF
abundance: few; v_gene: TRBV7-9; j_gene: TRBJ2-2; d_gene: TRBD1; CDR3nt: TGTGCCAGCAGCCCCGGGACAGGGGGTAACGGGGAGCTGTTTTTT; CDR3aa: CASSPGTGGNGELFF
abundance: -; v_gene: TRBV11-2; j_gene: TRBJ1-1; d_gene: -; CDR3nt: TGTGCCAGCAGCCGTGACACGAACACTGAAGCTTTCTTT; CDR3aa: CASSRDTNTEAFF
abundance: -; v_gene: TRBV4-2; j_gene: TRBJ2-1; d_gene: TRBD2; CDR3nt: TGTGCCAGCAGCCCCCGGACTAGCGGACCCCCCTACAATGAGCAGTTCTTC; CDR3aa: CASSPRTSGPPYNEQFF
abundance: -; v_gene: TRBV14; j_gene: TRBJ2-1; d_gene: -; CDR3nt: TGTGCCAGCAGCCAAGTCGCTGGGAGCTCCTACAATGAGCAGTTCTTC; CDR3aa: CASSQVAGSSYNEQFF
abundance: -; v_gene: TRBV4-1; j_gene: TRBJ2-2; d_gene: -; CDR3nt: TGCGCCAGCAGCCAAGGGTTCGGGGGCACCGGGGAGCTGTTTTTT; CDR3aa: CASSQGFGGTGELFF
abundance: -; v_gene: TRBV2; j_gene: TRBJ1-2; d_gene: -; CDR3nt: TGTGCCAGCAGTGTGGGCAGCGGCTGGGGCTACACCTTC; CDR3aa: CASSVGSGWGYTF
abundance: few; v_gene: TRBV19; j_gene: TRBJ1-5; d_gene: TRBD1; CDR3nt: TGTGCCAGTAGTCCCGGGACAGGGATTCTTAGCAATCAGCCCCAGCATTTT; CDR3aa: CASSPGTGILSNQPQHF
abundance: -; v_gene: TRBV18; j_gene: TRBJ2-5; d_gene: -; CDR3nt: TGTGCCAGCTCACCAAGTCGCGGGGGCGTACAGGCCCAGTACTTC; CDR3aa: CASSPSRGGVQAQYF
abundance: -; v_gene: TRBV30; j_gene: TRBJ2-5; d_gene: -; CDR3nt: TGTGCCTGGAGTGGGGCCGCGGAGACCCAGTACTTC; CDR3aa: CAWSGAAETQYF
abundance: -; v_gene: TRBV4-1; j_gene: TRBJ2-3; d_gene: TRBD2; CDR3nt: TGCGCCAGCAGCCGCACCCCGGGACTAGCTATCCAATCCACAGATACGCAGTATTTT; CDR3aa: CASSRTPGLAIQSTDTQYF
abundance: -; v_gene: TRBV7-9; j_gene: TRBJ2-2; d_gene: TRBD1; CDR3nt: TGTGCCAGCAGCTCGGGACAGGGGACCGGGGAGCTGTTTTTT; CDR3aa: CASSSGQGTGELFF
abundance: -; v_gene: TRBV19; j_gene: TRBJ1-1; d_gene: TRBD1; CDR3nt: TGTGCCAGCAGACAGGGAGGGAACACTGAAGCTTTCTTT; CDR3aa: CASRQGGNTEAFF
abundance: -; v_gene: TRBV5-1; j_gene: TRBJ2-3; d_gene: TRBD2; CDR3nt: TGCGCCAGCAGCTATCCTAGCGGGGGAAGCGCAGATACGCAGTATTTT; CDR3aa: CASSYPSGGSADTQYF
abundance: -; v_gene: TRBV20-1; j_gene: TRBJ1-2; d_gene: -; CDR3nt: TGCAGGGGAAAGGGACTGGGCTACACCTTC; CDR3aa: CRGKGLGYTF
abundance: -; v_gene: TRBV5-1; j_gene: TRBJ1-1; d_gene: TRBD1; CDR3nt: TGCGCCAGCAGCTTAGGACAGGCCAACACTGAAGCTTTCTTT; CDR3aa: CASSLGQANTEAFF
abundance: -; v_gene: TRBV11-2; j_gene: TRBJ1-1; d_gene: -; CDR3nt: TGTGCCAGCAGCTTATATAACACTGAAGCTTTCTTT; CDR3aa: CASSLYNTEAFF
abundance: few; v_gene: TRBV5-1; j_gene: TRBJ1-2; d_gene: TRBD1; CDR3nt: TGCGCCAGCAGCTCGGACAGGCAAGGAAGTGGCTACACCTTC; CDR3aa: CASSSDRQGSGYTF
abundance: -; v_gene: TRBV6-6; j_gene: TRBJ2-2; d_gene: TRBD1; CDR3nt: TGTGCCAGCATTTTAAGACAGGGCTACACCGGGGAGCTGTTTTTT; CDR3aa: CASILRQGYTGELFF
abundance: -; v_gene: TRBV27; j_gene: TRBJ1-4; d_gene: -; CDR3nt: TGTGCCAGCAGTTTGTCAGGCCGGGGGAATACTAATGAAAAACTGTTTTTT; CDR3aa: CASSLSGRGNTNEKLFF
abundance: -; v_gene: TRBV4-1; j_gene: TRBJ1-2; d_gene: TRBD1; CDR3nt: TGCGCCAGCAGCCAAGGGACAGGGGTCTCCGGCTACACCTTC; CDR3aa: CASSQGTGVSGYTF
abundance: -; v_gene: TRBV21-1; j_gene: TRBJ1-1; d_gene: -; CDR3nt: TGTGCCAGCTGCCCTTCCCCCCCGGACAGGGAAAAGAACACTGAAGCTTTCTTT; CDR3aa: CASCPSPPDREKNTEAFF
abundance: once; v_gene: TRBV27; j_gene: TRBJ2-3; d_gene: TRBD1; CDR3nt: TGTGCCAGCAGTCCGATGACAGGGGGAGGACGGGATACGCAGTATTTT; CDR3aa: CASSPMTGGGRDTQYF
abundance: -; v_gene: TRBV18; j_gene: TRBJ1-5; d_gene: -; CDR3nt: TGTGCCAGTCAAGAACAGGGAAATCAGCCCCAGCATTTT; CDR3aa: CASQEQGNQPQHF
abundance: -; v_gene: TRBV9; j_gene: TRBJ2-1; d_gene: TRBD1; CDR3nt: TGTGCCAGCAGCGTAGCACAGGGGAGCCCCTACAATGAGCAGTTCTTC; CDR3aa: CASSVAQGSPYNEQFF
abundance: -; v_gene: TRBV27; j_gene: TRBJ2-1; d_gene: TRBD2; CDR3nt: TGTGCCAGCAGTCCCCAGCCCACTAGCGCGCATATCAATGAGCAGTTCTTC; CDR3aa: CASSPQPTSAHINEQFF
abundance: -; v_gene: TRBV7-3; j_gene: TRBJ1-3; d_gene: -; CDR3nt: TGTGCCAGCAGCCTTCTGTATGGAAACACCATATATTTT; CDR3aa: CASSLLYGNTIYF
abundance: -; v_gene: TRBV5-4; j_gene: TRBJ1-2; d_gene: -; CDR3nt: TGTGCCAGCACCGACGGGATTGAGTACACCTTC; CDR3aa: CASTDGIEYTF
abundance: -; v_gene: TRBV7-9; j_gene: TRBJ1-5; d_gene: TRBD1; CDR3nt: TGTGCCAGCAGCCGGCCCGGGACAGGCGGTAGCAATCAGCCCCAGCATTTT; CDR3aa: CASSRPGTGGSNQPQHF
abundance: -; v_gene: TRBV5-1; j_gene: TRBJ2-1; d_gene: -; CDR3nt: TGCGCCAGCAGCTTGGATGTCCCGGCGGGGCCGAATGAGCAGTTCTTC; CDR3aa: CASSLDVPAGPNEQFF
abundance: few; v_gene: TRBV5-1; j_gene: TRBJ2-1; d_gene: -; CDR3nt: TGCGCCAGCAGCTTATCCGGCAGGCCGACCGACTACAATGAGCAGTTCTTC; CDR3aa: CASSLSGRPTDYNEQFF
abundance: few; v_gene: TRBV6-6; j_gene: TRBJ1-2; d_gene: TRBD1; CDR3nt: TGTGCCAGCTGTCGACAGGGGATTGAGGGCTACACCTTC; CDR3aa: CASCRQGIEGYTF
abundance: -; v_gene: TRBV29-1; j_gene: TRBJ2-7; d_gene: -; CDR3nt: TGCAGCGTTACAGGGTTGCCCTACGAGCAGTACTTC; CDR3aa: CSVTGLPYEQYF
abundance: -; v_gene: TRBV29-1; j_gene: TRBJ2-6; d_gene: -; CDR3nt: TGCAGCGTTGAAGGACAGACGGACTCTGGGGCCAACGTCCTGACTTTC; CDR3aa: CSVEGQTDSGANVLTF
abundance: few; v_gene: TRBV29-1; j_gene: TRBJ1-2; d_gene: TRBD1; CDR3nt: TGCAGCGTTGAAAGTACAGGGGGGATCTTGGACTATGGCTACACCTTC; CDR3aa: CSVESTGGILDYGYTF
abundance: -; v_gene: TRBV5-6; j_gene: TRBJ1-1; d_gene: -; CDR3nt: TGTGCCAGCAGCTTCACAGGGCTCATGAACACTGAAGCTTTCTTT; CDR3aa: CASSFTGLMNTEAFF
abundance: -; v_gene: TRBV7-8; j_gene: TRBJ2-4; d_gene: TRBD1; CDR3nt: TGTGCCAACAGCTTAAGTTCCAGGGGGTTACTAGCCAAAAACATTCAGTACTTC; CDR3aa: CANSLSSRGLLAKNIQYF
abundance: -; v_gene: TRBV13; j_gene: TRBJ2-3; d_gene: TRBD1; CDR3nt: TGTGCCAGCAGCTTCGTCGACAGGGAGGATACGCAGTATTTT; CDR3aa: CASSFVDREDTQYF
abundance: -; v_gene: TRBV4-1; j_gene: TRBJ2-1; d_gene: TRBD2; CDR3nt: TGCGCCAGCAGCGCCGGGACTAGCGGGGGGGCCTACAATGAGCAGTTCTTC; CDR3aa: CASSAGTSGGAYNEQFF
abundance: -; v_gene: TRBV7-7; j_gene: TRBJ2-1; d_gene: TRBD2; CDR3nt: TGTGCTAGCAGCTTAGAACTAGCGGGGATGGGTGAGCAGTTCTTC; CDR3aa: CASSLELAGMGEQFF
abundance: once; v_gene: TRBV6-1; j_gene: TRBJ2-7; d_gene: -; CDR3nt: TGTGCCAGCAGTGGGCAGGGTTACGAGCAGTACTTC; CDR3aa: CASSGQGYEQYF
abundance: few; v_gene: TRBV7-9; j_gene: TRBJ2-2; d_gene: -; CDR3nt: TGTGCCAGCAGCTTATCACTGAACACCGGGGAGCTGTTTTTT; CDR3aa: CASSLSLNTGELFF
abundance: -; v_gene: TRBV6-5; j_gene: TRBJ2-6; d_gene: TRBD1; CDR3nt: TGTGCCAGCAGTTGGGACAGTGACTCTGGGGCCAACGGCCTGACTTTC; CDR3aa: CASSWDSDSGANGLTF
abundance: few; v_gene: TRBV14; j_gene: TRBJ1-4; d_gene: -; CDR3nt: TGTGCCAGCAGCCAAGAGGGGGGAAAACTGTTTTTT; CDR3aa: CASSQEGGKLFF
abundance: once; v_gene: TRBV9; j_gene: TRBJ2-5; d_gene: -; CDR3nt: TGTGCCAGCAGCGTAGAGGACTACGGAGAGACCCAGTACTTC; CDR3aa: CASSVEDYGETQYF
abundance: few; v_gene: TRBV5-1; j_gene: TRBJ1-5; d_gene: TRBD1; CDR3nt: TGCGCCAGCAGCCCGGACAGGGCGAATCAGCCCCAGCATTTT; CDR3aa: CASSPDRANQPQHF
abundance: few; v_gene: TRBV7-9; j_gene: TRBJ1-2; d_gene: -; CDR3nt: TGTGCCAGCAGCCGGCCGGGGACACCATCTGTCTATGGCTACACCTTC; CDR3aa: CASSRPGTPSVYGYTF
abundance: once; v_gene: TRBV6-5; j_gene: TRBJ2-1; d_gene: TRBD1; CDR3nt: TGTGCCAGCAGTTTGGACAGGGCCTACAATGAGCAGTTCTTC; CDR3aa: CASSLDRAYNEQFF
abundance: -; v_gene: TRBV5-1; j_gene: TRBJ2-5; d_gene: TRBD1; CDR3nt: TGCGCCAGCAGCCCAGGGGGAGTGGAGACCCAGTACTTC; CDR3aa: CASSPGGVETQYF
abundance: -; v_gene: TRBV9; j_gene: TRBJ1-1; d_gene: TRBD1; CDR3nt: TGTGCCAGCAGCGTATCCGGACAGGGAAGGTTCACTGAAGCTTTCTTT; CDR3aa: CASSVSGQGRFTEAFF
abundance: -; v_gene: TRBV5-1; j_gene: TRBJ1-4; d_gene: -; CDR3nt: TGCGCCAGCAGCGACCCGACAGGTACGAATGAAAAACTGTTTTTT; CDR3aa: CASSDPTGTNEKLFF
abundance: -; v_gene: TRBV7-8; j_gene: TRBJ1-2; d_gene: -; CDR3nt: TGTGCCAGCAGCTTAGGTTTGCAGGGCGGCTATGGCTACACCTTC; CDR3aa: CASSLGLQGGYGYTF
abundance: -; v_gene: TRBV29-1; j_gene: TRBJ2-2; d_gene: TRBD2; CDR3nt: TGCAGCGTCCTAGCGGGGGGCACCGGGGAGCTGTTTTTT; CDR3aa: CSVLAGGTGELFF
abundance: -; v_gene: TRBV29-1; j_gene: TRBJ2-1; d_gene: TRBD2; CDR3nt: TGCAGCGCCCACCCCTGGACCGGGACTAGCGGGGACAATGAGCAGTTCTTC; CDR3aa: CSAHPWTGTSGDNEQFF
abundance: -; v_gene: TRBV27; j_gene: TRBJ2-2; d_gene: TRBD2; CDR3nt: TGTGCCAGCAGTTTAGCGGGGGGGCCGGGCGGGGAGCTGTTTTTT; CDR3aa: CASSLAGGPGGELFF
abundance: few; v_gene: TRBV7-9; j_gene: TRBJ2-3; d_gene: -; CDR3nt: TGTGCCAGCAGCTTAGGCCCAGCGGGCCTGGAAGATACGCAGTATTTT; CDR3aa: CASSLGPAGLEDTQYF
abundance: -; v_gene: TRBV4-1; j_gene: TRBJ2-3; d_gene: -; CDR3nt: TGCGCCAGCAGCCAAAGGGGCCGGGGGAGCGGCACAGATACGCAGTATTTT; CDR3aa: CASSQRGRGSGTDTQYF
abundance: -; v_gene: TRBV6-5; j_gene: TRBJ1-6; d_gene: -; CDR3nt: TGTGCCAGCAGTTACCCGGGATTTAATTCACCCCTCCACTTT; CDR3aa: CASSYPGFNSPLHF
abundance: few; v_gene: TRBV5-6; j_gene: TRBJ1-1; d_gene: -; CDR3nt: TGTGCCAGCAGCTTCGGACAGGAAGCTTTCTTT; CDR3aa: CASSFGQEAFF